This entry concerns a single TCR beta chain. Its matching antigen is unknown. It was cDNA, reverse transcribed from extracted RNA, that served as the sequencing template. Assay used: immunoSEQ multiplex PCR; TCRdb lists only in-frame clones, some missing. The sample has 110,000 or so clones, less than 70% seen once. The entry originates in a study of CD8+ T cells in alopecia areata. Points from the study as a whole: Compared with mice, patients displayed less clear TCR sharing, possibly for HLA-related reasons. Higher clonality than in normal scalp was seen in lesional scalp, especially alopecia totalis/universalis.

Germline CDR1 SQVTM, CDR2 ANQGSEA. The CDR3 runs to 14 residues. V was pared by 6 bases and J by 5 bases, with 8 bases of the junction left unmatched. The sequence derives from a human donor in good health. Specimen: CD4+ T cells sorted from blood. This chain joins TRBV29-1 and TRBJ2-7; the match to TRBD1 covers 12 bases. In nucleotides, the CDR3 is TGCAGCGTCCGACGGGGACAGGGGGCCAACGAGCAGTACTTC. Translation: CSVRRGQGANEQYF.